These 17 T cell receptor beta chains came from one sample sequenced in a study of shared clonotypes between healthy human individuals. CD45RO-negative cells were positively selected for CCR7, leaving out terminally differentiated effector memory CD45RA+ cells. The assay was immunoSEQ multiplex PCR, and TCRdb's table has in-frame clones only and misses some. The data hold about 1,900,000 clones, with roughly 95% observed a single time. The sequencing input was naive CD8+ T cells sorted from blood. These receptor sequences come from a young man in good health.

This clone has more than one count but fewer than ten. The chain carries TRBV5-4 and TRBJ1-6, with D tentatively TRBD1 (5 bases). Trimming took off 4 bases at V and 8 bases at J, with 16 bases between the two ends. This CDR3 has 15 residues. Germline assignment: CDR1 SGHNT and CDR2 YYREEE (reference sequence). Here the CDR3 DNA reads TGTGCCAGCAGCACCCAGGAGGGGATTGATTCACCCCTCCACTTT. Amino acids: CASSTQEGIDSPLHF.

J is TRBJ2-5 and V is TRBV10-3; D may match TRBD1 or TRBD2 (5 bases each). Germline V gene lookup returns CDR1 ENHRY and CDR2 SYGVKD. V lost 0 bases and J 2 bases, leaving 10 bases between the germline ends. The CDR3 spans 15 residues. CDR3 protein: CAISESWGSQETQYF. The CDR3 DNA reads as TGTGCCATCAGTGAGTCCTGGGGGTCACAAGAGACCCAGTACTTC.

V gene TRBV27 combines with J gene TRBJ2-7; tentatively, D is TRBD2 (6 bases). The CDR3 spans 12 residues. Per the germline V gene, CDR1 is MNHEY and CDR2 is SMNVEV (reference sequence). Trimming took off 5 bases at V and 11 bases at J, with 16 bases between the two ends. CDR3 residues: CASSPHPGSEYF. CDR3 in DNA: TGTGCCAGCAGTCCCCACCCCGGGAGTGAGTACTTC.

J is TRBJ2-5 and V is TRBV11-1; D not resolved. V lost 3 bases and J 4 bases, leaving 9 bases between the germline ends. CDR3 size: 13 residues. Per the germline V gene, CDR1 is SGHAT and CDR2 is FQDESV (reference sequence). Here the CDR3 reads CASSFLLTETQYF. The CDR3 DNA reads TGTGCCAGCAGCTTCCTACTGACAGAGACCCAGTACTTC.

V and J are TRBV4-3 and TRBJ2-5, with a weak D call TRBD2 (5 bases). V lost 0 bases and J 2 bases, leaving 16 bases between the germline ends. There are 17 residues in the CDR3. The germline CDR1 and CDR2 sequences are LGHNA and YSLEER. The CDR3 nucleotides are TGCGCCAGCAGCCAAGATAATACCGGGGTAATACAAGAGACCCAGTACTTC. It encodes CASSQDNTGVIQETQYF.

V usage is TRBV7-8 and J usage is TRBJ2-7, with 7 bases fitting TRBD1. This CDR3 spans 14 amino acids. The germline CDR1 and CDR2 sequences are SGHVS and FQNEAQ. V shed 3 bases, J shed 0 bases, and the junction held 2 bases outside the gene matches. CDR3 protein: CASSFRDSSYEQYF. The CDR3 region has the DNA TGTGCCAGCAGCTTCCGGGACAGCTCCTACGAGCAGTACTTC. Based on the CDR3 plus reference TRBV7-8 and TRBJ2-7, the full variable domain is GAGVSQSPRYKVAKRGQDVALRCDPISGHVSLFWYQQALGQGPEFLTYFQNEAQLDKSGLPSDRFFAERPEGSVSTLKIQRTQQEDSAVYLCASSFRDSSYEQYFGPGTRLTVT.

The chain links TRBV27 to TRBJ2-1, with D possibly TRBD2 on 7 matching bases. In germline, CDR1 is MNHEY, CDR2 SMNVEV (reference sequence). The CDR3 extends over 15 amino acids. V lost 3 bases and J lost 6, with 15 bases in between. The chain's CDR3 is CASSLIGGRRNEQFF. CDR3 in DNA: TGTGCCAGCAGTTTGATCGGGGGGCGACGCAATGAGCAGTTCTTC.

The chain links TRBV2 to TRBJ2-5; D might be TRBD2 (6 bases). V was cut by 10 bases and J by 5 bases, with 17 bases left in between. The length of the CDR3 is 13 residues. Germline assignment: CDR1 SNHLY and CDR2 FYNNEI. CDR3 in amino acids: CAILGGHGETQYF. DNA of the CDR3: TGTGCCATTCTGGGGGGTCACGGGGAGACCCAGTACTTC.

This chain links TRBV18 with TRBJ1-1; possibly TRBD1 for D (5 bases). The CDR3 contains 15 residues. Germline lookup yields CDR1 KGHSH and CDR2 LQKENI. Trimming cost V 3 bases and J 1 base, with 12 bases left between them. As DNA, the CDR3 is TGTGCCAGCTCACCCCAGGATGGGGGGAACACTGAAGCTTTCTTT. This sequence encodes CASSPQDGGNTEAFF.

The chain employs TRBV6-5 and TRBJ1-1; tentatively, D is TRBD1 (6 bases). V lost 6 bases and J lost 8, with 16 bases in between. The germline V gene has CDR1 MNHEY and CDR2 SVGAGI. This CDR3 has 13 residues. The CDR3 DNA is TGTGCCAGCAGGGGGGCACTGAGCTCGGAAGCTTTCTTT. Translating it yields CASRGALSSEAFF.

The chain couples TRBV6-6 to TRBJ2-5; D remains unclear. V lost 7 bases and J lost 5, with 11 bases in between. CDR3 length equals 12 residues. The germline V gene encodes CDR1 MNHNY and CDR2 SVGAGI (reference sequence). CDR3 DNA sequence: TGTGCCAGCACTCCCCTGGGGGAGACCCAGTACTTC. It specifies CASTPLGETQYF.

The chain recombines TRBV30 with TRBJ2-3; 9 bases are a match to TRBD1. There are 14 residues in the CDR3. From germline, CDR1 is GTSNPN and CDR2 SVGIG (reference sequence). V trimming: 0 bases; J trimming: 6 bases; junction bases outside the gene matches: 4. CDR3 bases: TGTGCCTGGAGTGTGGGACAGGGATTCGATACGCAGTATTTT. As protein: CAWSVGQGFDTQYF.

The CDR3 sequence is CASSQVGPNTYEQYF. CDR3 coding DNA: TGCGCCAGCAGCCAAGTAGGCCCGAATACCTACGAGCAGTACTTC. The V and J genes are TRBV4-1 and TRBJ2-7; D gene ambiguous. This CDR3 has 15 amino acids. With 1 base removed from V and 2 bases from J, the gap between germline ends came to 12 bases. CDR1 is MGHRA and CDR2 is YSYEKL in the germline V gene.

This clone was found once. Here the CDR3 DNA reads TGTGCCAGTAGATACGCCCGGGGGGGAGGCCCCACAAATGAGCAGTTCTTC. Protein: CASRYARGGGPTNEQFF. This rearrangement joins TRBV19 to TRBJ2-1; TRBD2 agrees at 8 bases. Germline V gene lookup returns CDR1 LNHDA and CDR2 SQIVND (reference sequence). CDR3 length equals 17 residues. The V gene end was trimmed by 6 bases and the J gene end by 7 bases; junction bases not matched to a gene: 17.

This clone came up once. V and J are TRBV28 and TRBJ1-4; the match to TRBD1 covers 11 bases. The CDR3 is 15 residues long. V trimming: 4 bases; J trimming: 7 bases; junction bases outside the gene matches: 5. The V gene's germline CDR1 is MDHEN and CDR2 SYDVKM. The CDR3 sequence: CASSSPDRGLEKLFF. The CDR3 nucleotides are TGTGCCAGCAGTTCTCCGGACAGGGGGCTTGAAAAACTGTTTTTT.

The J gene is TRBJ1-2, the V gene TRBV5-1, with TRBD1 matching 7 bases. CDR3 size: 16 residues. Germline values: CDR1 SGHRS, CDR2 YFSETQ. V shed 2 bases, J shed 1 base, and the junction held 8 bases outside the gene matches. CDR3 nucleotide sequence: TGCGCCAGCAGCTTACAGGGGAGCAGCCTTAACTATGGCTACACCTTC. Translated, it gives CASSLQGSSLNYGYTF.

The chain is built from TRBV4-1 and TRBJ2-1; perhaps TRBD2 as D (5 bases). The CDR3 length is 15 residues. Germline assignment: CDR1 MGHRA and CDR2 YSYEKL. Trimming shortened V by 0 bases and J by 3 bases, and 9 bases separated the two germline ends. The CDR3 bases are TGCGCCAGCAGCCAAGAGAGGGCGAGCTACAATGAGCAGTTCTTC. Translation: CASSQERASYNEQFF.